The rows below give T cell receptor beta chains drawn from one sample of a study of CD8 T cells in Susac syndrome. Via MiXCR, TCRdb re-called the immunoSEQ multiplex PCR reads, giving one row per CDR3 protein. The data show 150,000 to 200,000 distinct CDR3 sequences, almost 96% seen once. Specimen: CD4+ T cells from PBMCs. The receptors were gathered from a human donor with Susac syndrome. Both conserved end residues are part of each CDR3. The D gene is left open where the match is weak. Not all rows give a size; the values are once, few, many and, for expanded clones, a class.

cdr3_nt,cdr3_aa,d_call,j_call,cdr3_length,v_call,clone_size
TGTGCCACCAGTGCCCTGGGGGGGAAGAATGAGCAGTTCTTC,CATSALGGKNEQFF,TRBD2,TRBJ2-1,14,TRBV24-1,NA
TGCAGTGCTAGAGATTCACAACGTAAAGGGCAGTTCTTC,CSARDSQRKGQFF,NA,TRBJ2-1,13,TRBV20-1,NA
TGCGCCAGCAGCATTAACAGGGGATGGGCCTACGAGCAGTACTTC,CASSINRGWAYEQYF,TRBD1,TRBJ2-7,15,TRBV4-1,NA
TGCGCCAGCAGCCAATTACAGGGTAATCAGCCCCAGCATTTT,CASSQLQGNQPQHF,NA,TRBJ1-5,14,TRBV4-1,NA
TGTGCCAGCAGTGGACAGTACTCCTCTGGGGCCAACGTCCTGACTTTC,CASSGQYSSGANVLTF,NA,TRBJ2-6,16,TRBV12-3/TRBV12-4,NA
TGCGCCAGCAGCTCGGACCGGGGACTGAACACCGGGGAGCTGTTTTTT,CASSSDRGLNTGELFF,NA,TRBJ2-2,16,TRBV5-1,NA
TGTGCCAGCAGTGAAGCCACCTCCGGGCGTGGCTACACCTTC,CASSEATSGRGYTF,NA,TRBJ1-2,14,TRBV2,NA
TGTGCCAGCAGTTACGGCTTCGAGCAGTACTTC,CASSYGFEQYF,NA,TRBJ2-7,11,TRBV6-5,NA
TGTGCCAGCAGCGTAGCAGGTGGGGAGTCCTACGAGCAGTACTTC,CASSVAGGESYEQYF,NA,TRBJ2-7,15,TRBV9,NA
TGTGCCAGCAGTTTAGCGGGCGGGAGCAACACTGAAGCTTTCTTT,CASSLAGGSNTEAFF,NA,TRBJ1-1,15,TRBV12-3/TRBV12-4,NA
TGTGCCAGCTCACCAGAGGACACGAGCTCCTACGAGCAGTACTTC,CASSPEDTSSYEQYF,NA,TRBJ2-7,15,TRBV18,once
TGTGCCAGCTCCCCCGGGACCCGAGATGGCTACACCTTC,CASSPGTRDGYTF,NA,TRBJ1-2,13,TRBV18,NA
TGTGCCAGCAGTGAGGTATTCCCCTTCCGGGAGCTGTTTTTT,CASSEVFPFRELFF,NA,TRBJ2-2,14,TRBV2,NA
TGTGCCAGCAGCCAAGTGACCGACAGGGCAAACATTCAGTACTTC,CASSQVTDRANIQYF,TRBD1,TRBJ2-4,15,TRBV14,NA
TGTGCCAGCAGCTTGGATACAGGCCGGGGCGGCAATGAGCAGTTCTTC,CASSLDTGRGGNEQFF,NA,TRBJ2-1,16,TRBV5-6,NA
TGTGCCAGCAGGAGGACAGGGGGCGACGAGCAGTACTTC,CASRRTGGDEQYF,TRBD1,TRBJ2-7,13,TRBV6-2/TRBV6-3,once
TGTGCCAGCAGCGTAGACGGGGGGGGACTAGCGTCCTACAATGAGCAGTTCTTC,CASSVDGGGLASYNEQFF,TRBD2,TRBJ2-1,18,TRBV9,NA
TGTGCCAGCAGCGGTCACCCATTCACAGATACGCAGTATTTT,CASSGHPFTDTQYF,NA,TRBJ2-3,14,TRBV7-3,once
TGCAGCGCTGGGGGCGGGAAAGAGACCCAGTACTTC,CSAGGGKETQYF,NA,TRBJ2-5,12,TRBV29-1,NA
TGTGCCAGCAGTGAATATAGAGGAAGGGGTAATTCACCCCTCCACTTT,CASSEYRGRGNSPLHF,NA,TRBJ1-6,16,TRBV25-1,NA
TGTGCCAGCAGCCCCCGTATGGGTGCAACTAATGAAAAACTGTTTTTT,CASSPRMGATNEKLFF,NA,TRBJ1-4,16,TRBV14,NA
TGTGCCAGTAGTATAGGGCGGTGGGACGGAATGAACACTGAAGCTTTCTTT,CASSIGRWDGMNTEAFF,NA,TRBJ1-1,17,TRBV19,NA
TGCAGTGCTAGGCTTACTCCCTACGAGCAGTACTTC,CSARLTPYEQYF,NA,TRBJ2-7,12,TRBV20-1,NA
TGTGCCAGCTCACCACTGGTGACCGGGACAGGGGGAATCTACGAGCAGTACTTC,CASSPLVTGTGGIYEQYF,TRBD1,TRBJ2-7,18,TRBV18,NA
TGTGCCAGCAGTTTAATTAGGCAAGAGACCCAGTACTTC,CASSLIRQETQYF,NA,TRBJ2-5,13,TRBV12-3/TRBV12-4,NA
TGTGCCTGGAGTAGGGACAGCGAAGCTTTCTTT,CAWSRDSEAFF,TRBD1,TRBJ1-1,11,TRBV30,NA
TGTGCCTGGACAGACCCCTACGAGCAGTACTTC,CAWTDPYEQYF,NA,TRBJ2-7,11,TRBV30,NA
TGCGCCAGCAGCTTTGAGCCCCTTACAGGGAACTATGGCTACACCTTC,CASSFEPLTGNYGYTF,NA,TRBJ1-2,16,TRBV5-1,NA
TGCAGCGTTTTTTTCCACGACACCTGGGACATTCAGTACTTC,CSVFFHDTWDIQYF,NA,TRBJ2-4,14,TRBV29-1,NA
TGTGCCAGCGGATATCAAGACAGGGGGCACTACGAGCAGTACTTC,CASGYQDRGHYEQYF,TRBD1,TRBJ2-7,15,TRBV27,NA
TGTGCCAGCAGCCACAGAGGAGCTCAAGAGACCCAGTACTTC,CASSHRGAQETQYF,NA,TRBJ2-5,14,TRBV3-1,NA
TGTGCCAGCAGCCAAGGACCCGGTGGCAATCAGCCCCAGCATTTT,CASSQGPGGNQPQHF,NA,TRBJ1-5,15,TRBV3-1,once
TGTGCCAGCTCACCAGGCCGAGGTACAGATCAAGAGACCCAGTACTTC,CASSPGRGTDQETQYF,NA,TRBJ2-5,16,TRBV18,NA
TGTGCCAGCAGTTACTCTACAGGGGCATGGAACACCGGGGAGCTGTTTTTT,CASSYSTGAWNTGELFF,TRBD1,TRBJ2-2,17,TRBV6-5,once
TGCGCCAGCAGCCAGAGGATGGGGCCCCACACCGGGGAGCTGTTTTTT,CASSQRMGPHTGELFF,NA,TRBJ2-2,16,TRBV4-3,once
TGTGCCAGTAGTATCGGGACGAGGGACACTGAAGCTTTCTTT,CASSIGTRDTEAFF,NA,TRBJ1-1,14,TRBV19,NA
TGTGCCACCAGCCCCCCGGGACGGACCTACGAGCAGTACTTC,CATSPPGRTYEQYF,NA,TRBJ2-7,14,TRBV15,NA
TGTGCTTGGGGGGGTTCAGCACGAGAGACCCAGTACTTC,CAWGGSARETQYF,TRBD2,TRBJ2-5,13,TRBV30,NA
TGTGCCAGCAAGAACGAACACTGGACTGAAGCTTTCTTT,CASKNEHWTEAFF,NA,TRBJ1-1,13,TRBV6-1,NA
TGTGCCTGGTCAGCTGGGGCCAACGTCCTGACTTTC,CAWSAGANVLTF,NA,TRBJ2-6,12,TRBV30,NA
TGTGCCAGCAGCCCAGCGGGGGGCCTGCAGCAGTACTTC,CASSPAGGLQQYF,TRBD2,TRBJ2-7,13,TRBV7-6,NA
TGTGCCAGCTCACCGGGACAGGGGTATGGTTCACCCCTCCACTTT,CASSPGQGYGSPLHF,TRBD1,TRBJ1-6,15,TRBV18,NA
TGTGCCAGTAGTATAGACAGGGGGCGAGCTTTCTTT,CASSIDRGRAFF,TRBD1,TRBJ1-1,12,TRBV19,NA
TGTGCCAGCAGTTTCAGGACATACTACACCTTC,CASSFRTYYTF,NA,TRBJ1-2,11,TRBV12-3/TRBV12-4,NA
TGTGCCAGCAGTCCCATAGCGGGGGGCTCCTACAATGAGCAGTTCTTC,CASSPIAGGSYNEQFF,TRBD2,TRBJ2-1,16,TRBV6-1,few
TGCAGTGCCTCCAGTAATCAGGGGGCCTACAATGAGCAGTTCTTC,CSASSNQGAYNEQFF,TRBD1,TRBJ2-1,15,TRBV20-1,few
TGTGCCAGCAGCTCAAGGACAGCTCCCCCCCTCCACTTT,CASSSRTAPPLHF,NA,TRBJ1-6,13,TRBV7-2,NA